What follows are 10 T cell receptor beta chains derived from one specimen sequenced in a study of T cells after yellow fever vaccination. TCRdb reprocessed the 5' RACE reads via MiXCR and lists one record per CDR3 protein. The sample lists a few hundred thousand distinct CDR3 sequences, approximately 3.8% seen once, with roughly a quarter in the top ten. The sequencing here drew on PBMCs, taken on the day of the yellow fever booster vaccination. These receptor sequences come from a man between 18 and 35 years old who received the YFV17D yellow fever vaccine.

This clonotype has a handful of counts. V and J are TRBV11-2 and TRBJ1-2, with 12 bases lining up with TRBD1. Germline CDR1 reads SGHAT; CDR2 reads FQNNGV. J gave up 1 base and V 5 bases, and 8 bases lay outside the gene matches. The CDR3 sequence is 17 residues long. The CDR3 sequence is CASSAPGQGASNYGYTF. The CDR3 bases are TGTGCCAGCAGCGCTCCGGGACAGGGGGCTAGTAACTATGGCTACACCTTC.

This clonotype has only a few counts. The chain links TRBV28 to TRBJ2-7; D may be TRBD1 (7 bases). V lost 3 bases and J lost 0, with 15 bases in between. CDR3 size: 16 residues. CDR1 MDHEN and CDR2 SYDVKM come from the germline V gene. The CDR3 sequence is CASSFSGAGGSYEQYV. CDR3 DNA sequence: TGTGCCAGCAGTTTTTCGGGGGCAGGGGGCTCCTACGAGCAGTACGTC.

The chain combines TRBV19 with TRBJ1-2; D may be TRBD1 (6 bases). The CDR3 has 14 residues. CDR1 is LNHDA and CDR2 is SQIVND in the germline V gene (reference sequence). Trimming stripped 4 bases from V and 4 bases from J, with 13 bases between. The CDR3 DNA sequence: TGTGCCAGTAGTAAACAGGGAATCCTCTATGGCTACACCTTC. This codes for CASSKQGILYGYTF.

The sample holds a few counts of this clonotype. This chain connects TRBV6-5 to TRBJ1-6; TRBD1 matches at 9 bases. The germline gives CDR1 MNHEY, CDR2 SVGAGI. The CDR3 contains 18 residues. Trimming cost V 4 bases and J 0 bases; bases outside gene matches: 7. The CDR3 nucleotides read TGTGCCAGCAGTTTAGCGGGACAGGGCAGCTCCTATAATTCACCCCTCCACTTT. Protein: CASSLAGQGSSYNSPLHF.

The rearrangement links TRBV5-1 to TRBJ2-3, with D maybe TRBD2 (7 bases). V was clipped by 3 bases and J by 5 bases, with 13 bases between them. The germline gives CDR1 SGHRS, CDR2 YFSETQ. This CDR3 region has 14 residues. Here the CDR3 DNA reads TGCGCCAGCAGCTCTTCGGGGGGCCTAGATACGCAGTATTTT. Amino acid sequence: CASSSSGGLDTQYF.

The chain employs TRBV12-3 or TRBV12-4 and TRBJ1-4; D is undetermined. This CDR3 contains 11 residues. Trimming took off 0 bases at V and 13 bases at J, with 6 bases between the two ends. The CDR3 sequence is CASSLANSLFF. In DNA, the CDR3 is TGTGCCAGCAGTTTAGCAAACTCACTGTTTTTT.

The chain combines TRBV5-1 with TRBJ2-1; 7 bases are shared with TRBD1. V trimming: 4 bases; J trimming: 5 bases; junction bases outside the gene matches: 15. From germline, CDR1 is SGHRS and CDR2 YFSETQ. The CDR3 has 17 amino acids. The CDR3: CASSPPVVTGFHNEQFF. As DNA, the CDR3 is TGCGCCAGCAGCCCCCCCGTAGTGACAGGGTTCCACAATGAGCAGTTCTTC.

The table lists this clonotype with a few counts. This rearrangement joins TRBV7-9 to TRBJ2-1, with 7 positions matching TRBD1. CDR3 length: 16 residues. V lost 5 bases to trimming and J lost 4 bases; unmatched junction nucleotides: 11. Looked up from germline, CDR1 is SEHNR and CDR2 is FQNEAQ (reference sequence). In DNA form, the CDR3 reads TGTGCCAGCAGCCCCCGACAGGGCAAGGATTACAATGAGCAGTTCTTC. Encoded protein: CASSPRQGKDYNEQFF.

The rearrangement links TRBV5-4 to TRBJ1-1, with D possibly matching TRBD1 (6 bases). Germline values: CDR1 SGHNT, CDR2 YYREEE (reference sequence). Trimming took 0 bases from V and 12 from J, leaving 9 bases between them. The CDR3 extends over 11 amino acids. CDR3 nucleotides: TGTGCCAGCAGCTTGGAGGGGGGAACTTTCTTT. Amino acid sequence: CASSLEGGTFF.

This chain uses TRBV18 with TRBJ2-7; no reliable D call. V lost 4 bases and J 3 bases, leaving 10 bases between the germline ends. CDR1 is KGHSH and CDR2 is LQKENI in the germline V gene. The CDR3 spans 13 residues. The CDR3 DNA reads TGTGCCAGCTCACTCGACTCCTTCTACGAGCAGTACGTC. Amino acid sequence: CASSLDSFYEQYV.